Listed below are T cell receptor beta chains from one sample, sequenced in a study of T cells after somatic rescue of genetic block. The protocol was immunoSEQ multiplex PCR, while the TCRdb copy is restricted to in-frame clones and leaves out a portion. The table records about 70,000 clones, 90% to 95% of them present only once. Sequenced material: peripheral blood mononuclear cells (PBMCs). These receptors were collected from a man between 35 and 55 years old. Both conserved end residues are part of each CDR3. The D gene is left open where the match is weak. The size entry is marked missing in some rows and otherwise reads once, few, many or a size class.

D gene: -
J gene: TRBJ2-1
V gene: TRBV7-8
clone size: once
CDR3 DNA: TGTGCCAGCAGCTTCACCAGGGGAGGCGATGAGCAGTTCTTC
CDR3 protein: CASSFTRGGDEQFF

D gene: TRBD1
J gene: TRBJ2-7
V gene: TRBV19
clone size: -
CDR3 DNA: TGTGCCAGTAAAGGGACAGGGTCGTACGAGCAGTACTTC
CDR3 protein: CASKGTGSYEQYF

D gene: -
J gene: TRBJ2-3
V gene: TRBV5-6
clone size: -
CDR3 DNA: TGTGCCAGCAGCTTGTCTTACGGGGATACGCAGTATTTT
CDR3 protein: CASSLSYGDTQYF

D gene: TRBD2
J gene: TRBJ2-2
V gene: TRBV11-2
clone size: -
CDR3 DNA: TGTGCCAGCAGCTTCCCACGGGAGGGCCCGAACACCGGGGAGCTGTTTTTT
CDR3 protein: CASSFPREGPNTGELFF

D gene: -
J gene: TRBJ1-5
V gene: TRBV2
clone size: -
CDR3 DNA: TGTGCCAGCAGGACGGGGATCTATCAGCCCCAGCATTTT
CDR3 protein: CASRTGIYQPQHF

D gene: -
J gene: TRBJ2-1
V gene: TRBV6-6
clone size: -
CDR3 DNA: TGTGCCAGCAGCCGTGGAGCTGTGGGGCAGTTCTTC
CDR3 protein: CASSRGAVGQFF

D gene: -
J gene: TRBJ2-1
V gene: TRBV7-9
clone size: -
CDR3 DNA: TGTGCCAGCAGCTATCGCGGAGGTGAGCAGTTCTTC
CDR3 protein: CASSYRGGEQFF

D gene: -
J gene: TRBJ1-1
V gene: TRBV28
clone size: -
CDR3 DNA: TGTGCCAGCAGTTTGTCAGGGAGATGGACTGAAGCTTTCTTT
CDR3 protein: CASSLSGRWTEAFF

D gene: TRBD2
J gene: TRBJ2-1
V gene: TRBV9
clone size: -
CDR3 DNA: TGTGCCAGCAGCGTAGCGGCGGCGGGAGGGAACAATGAGCAGTTCTTC
CDR3 protein: CASSVAAAGGNNEQFF

D gene: -
J gene: TRBJ2-1
V gene: TRBV5-6
clone size: -
CDR3 DNA: TGTGCCAGCAGCTTGGACAGGGCGGGCGCCTACAATGAGCAGTTCTTC
CDR3 protein: CASSLDRAGAYNEQFF

D gene: -
J gene: TRBJ2-5
V gene: TRBV19
clone size: -
CDR3 DNA: TGTGCCAGTAGCCGAACAAGCTTTTGGGGAGAGACCCAGTACTTC
CDR3 protein: CASSRTSFWGETQYF

D gene: TRBD1
J gene: TRBJ1-1
V gene: TRBV7-9
clone size: -
CDR3 DNA: TGTGCCAGCAGCCTCTGGACAGGGTTGAACACTGAAGCTTTCTTT
CDR3 protein: CASSLWTGLNTEAFF

D gene: TRBD1
J gene: TRBJ2-7
V gene: TRBV19
clone size: once
CDR3 DNA: TGTGCCAGTAGTGAAGGGGGCTGGGAGCAGTACTTC
CDR3 protein: CASSEGGWEQYF

D gene: -
J gene: TRBJ1-1
V gene: TRBV10-3
clone size: -
CDR3 DNA: TGTGCCATCAGTGACCCGGTGAACACTGAAGCTTTCTTT
CDR3 protein: CAISDPVNTEAFF

D gene: -
J gene: TRBJ1-4
V gene: TRBV27
clone size: -
CDR3 DNA: TGTGCCAGCAGTGTTACAGGGTCTTCAACTAATGAAAAACTGTTTTTT
CDR3 protein: CASSVTGSSTNEKLFF

D gene: TRBD1
J gene: TRBJ1-6
V gene: TRBV4-1
clone size: -
CDR3 DNA: TGCGCCAGCAGTCCTACCGGGACAGTGATTAATTCACCCCTCCACTTT
CDR3 protein: CASSPTGTVINSPLHF

D gene: -
J gene: TRBJ1-1
V gene: TRBV6-4
clone size: -
CDR3 DNA: TGTGCCAGCAGAGGGGACACCCTAGAGGGTGAAGCTTTCTTT
CDR3 protein: CASRGDTLEGEAFF

D gene: TRBD2
J gene: TRBJ2-1
V gene: TRBV14
clone size: medium-sized
CDR3 DNA: TGTGCCAGCAGCCAAGATCTCGCGACTAGCAGATACAATGAGCAGTTCTTC
CDR3 protein: CASSQDLATSRYNEQFF

D gene: -
J gene: TRBJ2-3
V gene: TRBV10-3
clone size: -
CDR3 DNA: TGTGCCATCAGTGAGGGAGTTCCAGATACGCAGTATTTT
CDR3 protein: CAISEGVPDTQYF

D gene: -
J gene: TRBJ2-6
V gene: TRBV7-9
clone size: -
CDR3 DNA: TGTGCCAGCAGCTCGGACTACTCTGGGGCCAACGTCCTGACTTTC
CDR3 protein: CASSSDYSGANVLTF

D gene: -
J gene: TRBJ1-1
V gene: TRBV19
clone size: few
CDR3 DNA: TGTGCCAGTAGTAGTCTCACTGAAGCTTTCTTT
CDR3 protein: CASSSLTEAFF

D gene: -
J gene: TRBJ2-1
V gene: TRBV2
clone size: -
CDR3 DNA: TGTGCCAGCAGTCGGGAACCCCAGGATGAGCAGTTCTTC
CDR3 protein: CASSREPQDEQFF

D gene: -
J gene: TRBJ2-7
V gene: TRBV5-5
clone size: -
CDR3 DNA: TGTGCCAGCAGCTTGGAGGGAGTTAGGCAGCGGGAGCAGTACTTC
CDR3 protein: CASSLEGVRQREQYF

D gene: -
J gene: TRBJ2-7
V gene: TRBV5-1
clone size: -
CDR3 DNA: TGCGCCAGCAGCTTGACAGGTTTGCCCTACGAGCAGTACTTC
CDR3 protein: CASSLTGLPYEQYF

D gene: -
J gene: TRBJ2-2
V gene: TRBV9
clone size: -
CDR3 DNA: TGTGCCAGCAGCGTGTCCCCGGGGGCGCGAACCGCCGGGGAGCTGTTTTTT
CDR3 protein: CASSVSPGARTAGELFF

D gene: -
J gene: TRBJ1-4
V gene: TRBV5-4
clone size: -
CDR3 DNA: TGTGCCAGCAGTTTTGGCAGGGGCCCTAATGAAAAACTGTTTTTT
CDR3 protein: CASSFGRGPNEKLFF

D gene: -
J gene: TRBJ2-3
V gene: TRBV29-1
clone size: -
CDR3 DNA: TGCAGCGTTGAAACCACGGACAGCCACCGAGGCACAGATACGCAGTATTTT
CDR3 protein: CSVETTDSHRGTDTQYF

D gene: -
J gene: TRBJ1-4
V gene: TRBV7-2
clone size: -
CDR3 DNA: TGTGCCAGCAGCTTAGCTACAACTAATGAAAAACTGTTTTTT
CDR3 protein: CASSLATTNEKLFF

D gene: TRBD2
J gene: TRBJ2-3
V gene: TRBV9
clone size: -
CDR3 DNA: TGTGCCAGCAGCGGGACCTCAGGGCCTAGCGGGAATACAGATACGCAGTATTTT
CDR3 protein: CASSGTSGPSGNTDTQYF

D gene: -
J gene: TRBJ2-1
V gene: TRBV27
clone size: once
CDR3 DNA: TGTGCCAGCAGTTATAGGGGAGGAGGCTCCTACAATGAGCAGTTCTTC
CDR3 protein: CASSYRGGGSYNEQFF

D gene: TRBD1
J gene: TRBJ1-1
V gene: TRBV6-6
clone size: -
CDR3 DNA: TGTGCCAGCAGTTACGGGACAGCTAACACTGAAGCTTTCTTT
CDR3 protein: CASSYGTANTEAFF